These T cell receptor beta chains were read from a single sample in a study of human T cells and chemical hapten exposure. In TCRdb, the RACE reads were re-called with MiXCR into one record per CDR3 protein. This sample has about 110,000 distinct CDR3 sequences, with about 12% found just once. Sequenced here: whole blood, sampled in connection with sensitization to the hapten diphenylcyclopropenone (DPC). The source is a woman between 45 and 65 years old with alopecia areata. Some clones in this sample may be carry-over from other donors' samples. The CDR3 runs from the conserved cysteine through the conserved F or W. Each record gives: D gene, J gene, V gene, clone size, CDR3 DNA, CDR3 protein. The D gene is left open where the match is weak. Clone size is given for some rows only: seen once, a few or many times, or a class if the clone is expanded.

>-|TRBJ2-3|TRBV20-1|-
TGCAGTGCTAGAAGCGGCGTCTCGACGAGGGTAAATACGCAGTATTTT
CSARSGVSTRVNTQYF
>-|TRBJ1-5|TRBV6-5|few
TGTGCCAGCAGGCGGACAGCAGTCAATCAGCCCCAGCATTTT
CASRRTAVNQPQHF
>-|TRBJ2-2|TRBV20-1|few
TGCAGTGCAAGGACCAGCTTTCTCACCGGGGAGCTGTTTTTT
CSARTSFLTGELFF
>-|TRBJ2-1|TRBV20-1|-
TGCAGTGCTCCCTTCCGAGCTTACAATGAGCAGTTCTTC
CSAPFRAYNEQFF
>-|TRBJ1-5|TRBV28|-
TGTGCCAGCAGTTTATCCGGAACCCTCCCTGACAGAGGGAACAATCAGCCCCAGCATTTT
CASSLSGTLPDRGNNQPQHF
>TRBD2|TRBJ2-1|TRBV12-3/TRBV12-4|many
TGTGCCAGCTTCATTTCGGGCTGGGGGAGGGTCGACAATGAGCAGTTCTTC
CASFISGWGRVDNEQFF
>TRBD2|TRBJ2-7|TRBV20-1|-
TGCAGTGCCCCTGGGGGACTAGCGGGGGGCTCCGAGCAGTACTTC
CSAPGGLAGGSEQYF
>TRBD1|TRBJ2-5|TRBV6-2/TRBV6-3|-
TGTGCCAGCAGTTCCTGGGACAGTGTCCAAGAGACCCAGTACTTC
CASSSWDSVQETQYF
>TRBD1|TRBJ2-7|TRBV18|many
TGTGCCAGCTCACTTGGACAGGGGGATGACGAGCAGTACTTC
CASSLGQGDDEQYF
>-|TRBJ2-2|TRBV9|few
TGTGCCAGCAGCGCCGCCGCCCAGGCAAGATATAACACCGGGGAGCTGTTTTTT
CASSAAAQARYNTGELFF
>-|TRBJ1-2|TRBV5-4|many
TGTGCCAGCAGCGTCAGGGACGGATCAAACTATGGCTACACCTTC
CASSVRDGSNYGYTF
>TRBD2|TRBJ2-1|TRBV12-3/TRBV12-4|few
TGTGCCAGCAGTTCCTGGCTAGCGGGAGGGCGGAATGAGCAGTTCTTC
CASSSWLAGGRNEQFF
>TRBD1|TRBJ1-1|TRBV12-3/TRBV12-4|many
TGTGCCAGCGGCGAGGGGACAGGGGGGAACACTGAAGCTTTCTTT
CASGEGTGGNTEAFF
>TRBD2|TRBJ2-1|TRBV20-1|-
TGCAGTGCTAGAGTCGGGACTAGCGGACGAGGGCGGCTCAATGAGCAGTTCTTC
CSARVGTSGRGRLNEQFF
>TRBD1|TRBJ1-1|TRBV6-2/TRBV6-3|once
TGTGCCACCAGTTTCCAGACAGGGAAGACTGAAGCTTTCTTT
CATSFQTGKTEAFF
>-|TRBJ1-1|TRBV4-3|few
TGCGCCAGCAGCCAAGACCCGACACTCATGGACACTGAAGCTTTCTTT
CASSQDPTLMDTEAFF
>-|TRBJ2-2|TRBV11-2|-
TGTGCCAGCAGCGGGAACAGGCCCAACACCGGGGAGCTGTTTTTT
CASSGNRPNTGELFF
>-|TRBJ2-5|TRBV7-9|many
TGTGCCAGCAGCCGGACTGAAGAGACCCAGTACTTC
CASSRTEETQYF
>TRBD1|TRBJ2-7|TRBV20-1|-
TGCAGTGCAGGGGACAGGACCCCCTACGAGCAGTACTTC
CSAGDRTPYEQYF
>TRBD2|TRBJ2-1|TRBV28|-
TGTGCCAGCTACCGGACTAGCGGGGGGTACAATGAGCAGTTCTTC
CASYRTSGGYNEQFF
>TRBD1|TRBJ2-1|TRBV14|-
TGTGCCAGCAGCCAAGTGGGACAGGGGATCTACAATGAGCAGTTCTTC
CASSQVGQGIYNEQFF
>-|TRBJ2-7|TRBV29-1|many
TGCAGCGTTGCTCGGACTCCTCAGGCCGAGCAGTACTTC
CSVARTPQAEQYF
>TRBD1|TRBJ2-1|TRBV24-1|-
TGTGCCACCAGTGACAACGGACAGGGAAGGCATGAGCAGTTCTTC
CATSDNGQGRHEQFF
>-|TRBJ1-6|TRBV6-2/TRBV6-3|few
TGTGCCAGCAGTTACGATTCCAAAACAACGAGCTCCTATAATTCACCCCTCCACTTT
CASSYDSKTTSSYNSPLHF
>-|TRBJ2-7|TRBV9|-
TGTGTCAGCAGCGCTCTCCCCCAAGGGACTTCACCCTACGAGCAGTACTTC
CVSSALPQGTSPYEQYF
>-|TRBJ2-5|TRBV29-1|-
TGCAGCGTTCAGGGGAGACTAGCCCAAGAGACCCAGTACTTC
CSVQGRLAQETQYF
>-|TRBJ1-1|TRBV4-3|-
TGCGCCAGCAGCCAAGACAGGAACACTGAAGCTTTCTTT
CASSQDRNTEAFF
>-|TRBJ1-5|TRBV6-1|many
TGTGCCAGCAGTGGCCGGACCAATCAGCCCCAGCATTTT
CASSGRTNQPQHF
>-|TRBJ1-5|TRBV18|-
TGTGCCAGCTCACCACCGGGAAACAGCAATCAGCCCCAGCATTTT
CASSPPGNSNQPQHF
>TRBD1|TRBJ2-7|TRBV5-1|-
TGCGCCAGCAGCTTAACGACAGGGTTGGTCGAGCAGTACTTC
CASSLTTGLVEQYF
>-|TRBJ1-1|TRBV7-9|-
TGTGCCAGCAGCTTAGTCCGACAGCAGGGGACTGAAGCTTTCTTT
CASSLVRQQGTEAFF
>TRBD1|TRBJ2-1|TRBV7-9|-
TGTGCCAGCAGCTTAAGGGACAGGGAGCTCTTC
CASSLRDRELF
>-|TRBJ1-5|TRBV7-9|few
TGTGCCAGCAGCTTCGAGGGGAGCAATCAGCCCCAGCATTTT
CASSFEGSNQPQHF
>TRBD2|TRBJ2-7|TRBV6-6|many
TGTGCCAGCAGTCGGAGCTTAGCGGGGGGCGTCCCCCACGAGCAGTACTTC
CASSRSLAGGVPHEQYF
>-|TRBJ2-3|TRBV4-1|-
TGCGCCAGCAGCACCGGCGGTAGCACAGATACGCAGTATTTT
CASSTGGSTDTQYF
>-|TRBJ2-4|TRBV19|-
TGTGCCAGTAGTATCTGGGGGAATAGGGACATTCAGTACTTC
CASSIWGNRDIQYF
>-|TRBJ2-2|TRBV5-1|-
TGCGCCAGCAGCTCGTGGACGACTAACACCGAGGAGCTGTTTTTT
CASSSWTTNTEELFF
>-|TRBJ1-2|TRBV7-9|many
TGTGCCAGCAGCTTGATCAACAGGGAAAACACCTTC
CASSLINRENTF